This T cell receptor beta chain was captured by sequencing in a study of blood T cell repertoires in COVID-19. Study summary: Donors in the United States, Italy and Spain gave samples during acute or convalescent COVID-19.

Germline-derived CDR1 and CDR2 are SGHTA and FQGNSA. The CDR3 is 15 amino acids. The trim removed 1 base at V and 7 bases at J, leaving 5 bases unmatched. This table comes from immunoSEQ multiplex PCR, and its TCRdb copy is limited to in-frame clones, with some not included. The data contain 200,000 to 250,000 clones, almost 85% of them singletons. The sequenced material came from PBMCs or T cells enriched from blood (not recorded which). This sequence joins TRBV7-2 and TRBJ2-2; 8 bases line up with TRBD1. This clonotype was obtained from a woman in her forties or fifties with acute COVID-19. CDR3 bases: TGTGCCAGCAGCTTAGAGCAGGGGGCAGGCGGGGAGCTGTTTTTT. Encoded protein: CASSLEQGAGGELFF.